This TCR beta chain originates from a study of beta chain features in type 1 diabetes. The isolated RNA, all of it, was reverse transcribed, so expressed TCRB transcripts were what got sequenced. The method was immunoSEQ multiplex PCR; TCRdb's version includes in-frame clones alone and lacks a portion of them. The table includes 400,000 to 550,000 clones, approximately 10% detected once. Germline lookup yields CDR1 SGHTA and CDR2 FQGNSA. The CDR3 runs to 14 residues. After removal of 3 bases from V and 6 bases from J, the junction contained 1 base not matched to a gene. There are a few counts of this clone.

The clonotype was recovered from a woman in her late teens or twenties in good health. Sequencing input: naive CD4+ T cells from blood. The chain is built from TRBV7-2 and TRBJ2-1; 11 nucleotides match TRBD2. The DNA for the CDR3 is TGTGCCAGCAGCTTTAGCGGGGGGGCCAATGAGCAGTTCTTC. Amino acid sequence: CASSFSGGANEQFF.